This T cell receptor (beta chain) was recovered during a study of T cell repertoires in cytomegalovirus infection. Study-level findings and limits: HLA-C-restricted CMV-specific TCR beta clonotypes prevailed in the ex vivo response. Frequencies of public TCR beta families were cumulated, and this identified carriers of CMV plus the relevant HLA.

This clonotype was counted ten times or more. The antigen remains unidentified. TCRdb redid the calling of the reads with MiXCR, one entry per CDR3 protein. The sample includes fewer than 200,000 distinct CDR3 sequences, approximately 19% of them seen just once. Trimming took 1 base from V and 8 from J, leaving 8 bases between them. The germline gives CDR1 SGHTA, CDR2 FQGNSA. This CDR3 is 12 amino acids long. The chain employs TRBV7-2 and TRBJ1-1; D is unresolved. Sequencing was done on a sample of PBMCs. This clonotype originated in a human donor in good health (CMV status not recorded). Some clones in this sample may be carry-over from other donors' samples. CDR3 in DNA: TGTGCCAGCAGCTTAGGTAAAACGGAAGCTTTCTTT. Residues: CASSLGKTEAFF.